Included here is one T cell receptor (beta chain) sequence, with context. Trimming pared 8 bases from V and 0 bases from J, leaving 8 bases between. Germline V gene lookup returns CDR1 MNHNY and CDR2 SVGAGI (reference sequence). This CDR3 has 13 amino acids. This record comes from a study of shared clonotypes between healthy human individuals. Measured with immunoSEQ multiplex PCR; TCRdb has only the in-frame clones, and not every one. In the table there are under 2.5 million clones, 80% to 95% of which are singletons. This receptor was obtained from a man aged 18 to 35 in good health. Some clones in this sample may be carry-over from other donors' samples. This chain links TRBV6-6 with TRBJ1-3; no reliable D call. The sample was naive CD4+ T cells from PBMCs. Subset denoted: CD45RA+ positively selected. DNA of the CDR3: TGTGCCAGCGGACGGGACTCTGGAAACACCATATATTTT. The encoded protein is CASGRDSGNTIYF.